The T cell receptor beta chain described here comes from a study of identical twins. One entry per CDR3 protein results from TCRdb running MiXCR on the 5' RACE reads. Of 500,000 or so distinct CDR3 sequences listed, 14% are singletons. Study-level results: Some out-of-frame alpha sequences were shared by twins, and these showed excess low generation probability.

With V trimmed by 2 bases and J by 3 bases, 2 bases remained unmatched. This CDR3 is built from 15 residues. Germline V gene lookup returns CDR1 MNHEY and CDR2 SVGAGI. This clonotype has at least ten counts. Antigen unknown. The same sample was also studied in work on yellow fever vaccine responses in identical twins.

This TCR derives from a woman under 30 in good health. Sequencing was done on a sample of CD4+ T cells sorted from blood. The V gene is TRBV6-5, the J gene TRBJ2-7, with 12 bases fitting TRBD2. CDR3 loop: CASSYPTSGGYEQYF. For the CDR3, the DNA is TGTGCCAGCAGTTACCCGACTAGCGGGGGCTACGAGCAGTACTTC.